The 32 T cell receptor beta chains below come from one sample, sequenced in a study of shared clonotypes between healthy human individuals (dated by TCRdb to about 2020). To prepare the library, the immunoSEQ multiplex PCR assay was applied. TCRdb holds this immuneACCESS table with in-frame rearrangements only. Some clones are missing; in checked studies, unresolved V genes explain under half, and the rest has no known cause. This sample holds about 190,000 clones; 66% were observed only once. Less than 11% of the sample goes to the ten largest clones. Sequenced input: memory CD4+ T cells sorted from blood. Taken with the paper, the label for cell subset or site translates to: CD45RA-negative fraction. The receptors were sampled from a man aged 30 to 39 in good health.

This chain uses TRBV11-1 with TRBJ2-5, with TRBD1 identical over 8 bases. V lost 1 base, J lost 4 bases, and 8 bases stayed unmatched. The germline V gene has CDR1 SGHAT and CDR2 FQDESV (reference sequence). This CDR3 is built from 16 residues. The CDR3 sequence: CASSLVLGGQGETQYF. In nucleotides, the CDR3 is TGTGCCAGCAGCTTAGTTCTAGGTGGACAGGGAGAGACCCAGTACTTC.

The rearrangement links TRBV10-3 to TRBJ1-2, with 7 bases identical to TRBD1. Germline CDR1 and CDR2: ENHRY and SYGVKD. V lost 4 bases, J lost 0 bases, and 5 bases stayed unmatched. The CDR3 is 15 residues long. CDR3 DNA: TGTGCCATCAGTGCGGGGACAGCAGCTAACTATGGCTACACCTTC. This encodes CAISAGTAANYGYTF.

The V call is TRBV28, the J call TRBJ2-5, with TRBD1 matching 7 bases. The germline V gene has CDR1 MDHEN and CDR2 SYDVKM. CDR3 size: 16 residues. Trimming removed 2 bases from V and 5 bases from J; junction bases left unmatched: 11. CDR3 region: CASSLNQGEGQETQYF. The CDR3 coding sequence is TGTGCCAGCAGTTTAAATCAGGGGGAAGGTCAGGAGACCCAGTACTTC.

This rearrangement joins TRBV11-2 to TRBJ2-1, with TRBD2 matching over 9 bases. V shed 5 bases, J shed 8 bases, and the junction held 13 bases outside the gene matches. This CDR3 contains 16 residues. The germline CDR1 and CDR2 sequences are SGHAT and FQNNGV. CDR3 sequence: CASSRGVREGSDEQFF. The CDR3 DNA is TGTGCCAGCAGCCGGGGAGTGCGGGAGGGATCAGATGAGCAGTTCTTC.

The chain joins TRBV7-2 to TRBJ2-7, with D hard to call. The CDR3 spans 15 residues. Germline-derived CDR1 and CDR2 are SGHTA and FQGNSA. V was pared by 1 base and J by 1 base, with 11 bases between. The CDR3 DNA reads TGTGCCAGCAGCTTAGATCCTACGGGTTCCTACGAGCAGTACTTC. Translated: CASSLDPTGSYEQYF.

V and J are TRBV6-6 and TRBJ2-1, with 10 nucleotides matching TRBD2. Trimming took 8 bases from V and 7 from J; bases not matched to a gene: 5. The CDR3 is made up of 13 amino acids. Germline-derived CDR1 and CDR2 are MNHNY and SVGAGI (reference sequence). The CDR3 DNA follows: TGTGCCAGCTCTAGCGGGAGTGGAAATGAGCAGTTCTTC. This translates into CASSSGSGNEQFF.

V is TRBV19 and J is TRBJ2-7, with D possibly being TRBD2 (6 bases). The CDR3 runs to 14 residues. From germline, CDR1 is LNHDA and CDR2 SQIVND (reference sequence). V gave up 3 bases and J gave up 6 bases, with 15 bases separating them. The CDR3 DNA reads TGTGCCAGTAGTATTGGGGGGAGGAAAAGCGAGCAGTACTTC. This codes for CASSIGGRKSEQYF.

This clone showed up many times. This sequence joins TRBV10-2 and TRBJ2-2; D is uncertain. The CDR3 loop spans 13 amino acids. Trimming shortened V by 8 bases and J by 7 bases, and 14 bases separated the two germline ends. Per germline, CDR1 WSHSY and CDR2 SAAADI. CDR3 residues: CASRVMSGGELFF. The CDR3 nucleotides read TGCGCCAGCCGTGTGATGTCAGGCGGGGAGCTGTTTTTT.

This clone has more than one count but fewer than ten. This chain connects TRBV9 to TRBJ2-2; weak D call: TRBD2 (5 bases). The CDR3 runs 16 residues. Germline lookup yields CDR1 SGDLS and CDR2 YYNGEE. V was shortened by 0 bases and J by 3 bases, with 12 bases between the two germline ends. This CDR3 reads CASSVVAQEDTGELFF. The CDR3 DNA reads TGTGCCAGCAGCGTAGTTGCCCAGGAGGACACCGGGGAGCTGTTTTTT.

The J gene is TRBJ2-7, the V gene TRBV21-1; no check of the table's D call, TRBD2, against the DNA was made. TRBV21-1 counts as a pseudogene. The CDR3 totals 14 residues. The CDR3 coding sequence is TGTGCCAGCGGGTCTGGCGGGAGGTTTGACGAGCAGTACTTC. Its translation is CASGSGGRFDEQYF.

This clone showed up many times. The V call is TRBV2, the J call TRBJ1-2; TRBD1 might be the D (5 bases). There are 14 residues in the CDR3. CDR1 SNHLY and CDR2 FYNNEI come from the germline V gene. The V and J ends lost 3 bases and 3 bases respectively, with 11 bases between them. Here the CDR3 DNA reads TGTGCCAGCAGTGAGGATCAGGGTTACTATGGCTACACCTTC. It yields the protein CASSEDQGYYGYTF.

The chain joins TRBV7-9 to TRBJ2-1; TRBD2 aligns across 9 bases. The germline V gene has CDR1 SEHNR and CDR2 FQNEAQ (reference sequence). The V gene end was trimmed by 5 bases and the J gene end by 7 bases; junction bases not matched to a gene: 15. The CDR3 has 17 residues. CDR3 sequence reads: CASSPRLLAGLTNEQFF. As DNA, the CDR3 is TGTGCCAGCAGCCCTCGACTACTAGCGGGCCTTACAAATGAGCAGTTCTTC.

This clone was seen just once. The V call is TRBV2, the J call TRBJ2-4; D remains ambiguous. Trimming removed 0 bases at V and 3 bases at J, with 12 bases between. The CDR3 has 16 amino acids. CDR1 is SNHLY, CDR2 FYNNEI, per germline. The chain's CDR3 is CASSEALASLKNIQYF. The CDR3 bases are TGTGCCAGCAGTGAAGCGCTTGCCAGCCTCAAAAACATTCAGTACTTC.

The chain has TRBV2 and TRBJ1-2; 7 bases fit TRBD1. V lost 5 bases to trimming and J lost 1 base; unmatched junction nucleotides: 13. Germline values: CDR1 SNHLY, CDR2 FYNNEI. CDR3 length equals 17 residues. The CDR3: CASSFQTGNGGNYGYTF. The CDR3, as DNA: TGTGCCAGCAGTTTCCAGACAGGGAACGGGGGTAACTATGGCTACACCTTC.

The chain combines TRBV27 with TRBJ2-1, with TRBD2 identical over 12 bases. Germline lookup yields CDR1 MNHEY and CDR2 SMNVEV (reference sequence). The CDR3 has 19 residues. V was pared by 4 bases and J by 4 bases, with 14 bases of the junction left unmatched. CDR3 residues: CASSSRTSGRPLIYNEQFF. The CDR3 region has the DNA TGTGCCAGCAGTTCCCGCACTAGCGGGAGGCCCCTTATTTACAATGAGCAGTTCTTC.

This sequence joins TRBV5-5 and TRBJ1-5; D is possibly TRBD1 (6 bases). V lost 0 bases and J 4 bases, leaving 14 bases between the germline ends. Germline V gene sequence: CDR1 SGHKS, CDR2 YYEKEE (reference sequence). The CDR3 loop spans 16 amino acids. The CDR3 sequence: CASSLGGGQGNQPQHF. In DNA, the CDR3 is TGTGCCAGCAGCTTGGGAGGGGGGCAGGGGAATCAGCCCCAGCATTTT.

The chain recombines TRBV5-1 with TRBJ2-2, with 7 positions matching TRBD1. The CDR3 contains 15 residues. V was pared by 3 bases and J by 5 bases, with 7 bases of the junction left unmatched. Germline CDR1 and CDR2: SGHRS and YFSETQ. CDR3 DNA sequence: TGCGCCAGCAGCTCCACAGGGGTCGGTACCGGGGAGCTGTTTTTT. It specifies CASSSTGVGTGELFF.

V is TRBV10-3 and J is TRBJ2-1; D gene ambiguous. The CDR3 sequence is 12 residues long. V was clipped by 4 bases and J by 8 bases, with 9 bases between them. Germline V gene sequence: CDR1 ENHRY, CDR2 SYGVKD. CDR3 region: CAISGWADEQFF. The CDR3 bases are TGTGCCATCAGTGGCTGGGCGGATGAGCAGTTCTTC.

The chain combines TRBV5-5 with TRBJ2-5; perhaps TRBD1 as D (5 bases). Trimming took off 4 bases at V and 0 bases at J, with 7 bases between the two ends. Germline V gives CDR1 SGHKS, CDR2 YYEKEE (reference sequence). This CDR3 has 13 amino acids. CDR3 coding DNA: TGTGCCAGCAGCCCACAGGACCAAGAGACCCAGTACTTC. Translated, it gives CASSPQDQETQYF.

About this clone: Other DNA sequences within the sample encode an identical CDR3. This chain links TRBV6-4 with TRBJ2-6; D is unclear. From germline, CDR1 is MRHNA and CDR2 SNTAGT. This CDR3 contains 14 residues. The ends were cut back, 2 bases at V and 2 bases at J, with 4 bases in the middle. The CDR3 here is CASSDGAGANVLTF. The DNA for the CDR3 is TGTGCCAGCAGTGACGGCGCTGGGGCCAACGTCCTGACTTTC.

The chain has TRBV5-1 and TRBJ1-1; TRBD1 might be the D (5 bases). Trimming removed 4 bases from V and 1 base from J, with 17 bases in between. The length of the CDR3 is 16 residues. Germline lookup yields CDR1 SGHRS and CDR2 YFSETQ. This CDR3 is CASSQVSGWENTEAFF. CDR3 coding DNA: TGCGCCAGCAGCCAGGTGTCAGGGTGGGAGAACACTGAAGCTTTCTTT.

As for this clone: Additional DNA sequences in this sample encode the identical CDR3. V usage is TRBV29-1 and J usage is TRBJ2-7, with D unresolved. The CDR3 extends over 11 amino acids. V lost 4 bases, J lost 4 bases, and 8 bases lay in between. From germline, CDR1 is SQVTM and CDR2 ANQGSEA. The CDR3 DNA reads TGCAGCGTTGGCGCAGCATACGAGCAGTACTTC. Its protein is CSVGAAYEQYF.

The V gene is TRBV9, the J gene TRBJ2-3; 7 bases line up with TRBD2. The V gene's germline CDR1 is SGDLS and CDR2 YYNGEE. V lost 3 bases to trimming and J lost 2 bases; unmatched junction nucleotides: 3. The CDR3 covers 14 residues. The CDR3 DNA reads TGTGCCAGCAGCGAGGGGACTAACACAGATACGCAGTATTTT. It encodes CASSEGTNTDTQYF.

The CDR3 here is CSVEKQGRETQYF. The CDR3 region has the DNA TGCAGCGTTGAAAAACAGGGGAGAGAGACCCAGTACTTC. The chain uses TRBV29-1 and TRBJ2-5; the match to TRBD1 covers 7 bases. This CDR3 is built from 13 residues. Trimming cost V 2 bases and J 4 bases; bases outside gene matches: 4. CDR1 is SQVTM, CDR2 ANQGSEA, per germline.

The V and J genes are TRBV14 and TRBJ1-3; D is ambiguous. The CDR3 is made up of 12 amino acids. Trimming stripped 3 bases from V and 8 bases from J, with 8 bases between. In germline, CDR1 is SGHDN, CDR2 FVKESK. CDR3 coding DNA: TGTGCCAGCAGCCATGTCCCAGACACCATATATTTT. Its protein is CASSHVPDTIYF.

The chain has TRBV14 and TRBJ2-1, with 8 bases matching TRBD2. CDR3 length: 16 amino acids. The trim removed 5 bases at V and 3 bases at J, leaving 9 bases unmatched. Germline lookup yields CDR1 SGHDN and CDR2 FVKESK. Here the CDR3 DNA reads TGTGCCAGCAGCTTACGACTAAGCGGGAGCTACAATGAGCAGTTCTTC. Translated, it gives CASSLRLSGSYNEQFF. Complete variable domain (other parts from reference TRBV14 and TRBJ2-1): EAGVTQFPSHSVIEKGQTVTLRCDPISGHDNLYWYRRVMGKEIKFLLHFVKESKQDESGMPNNRFLAERTGGTYSTLKVQPAELEDSGVYFCASSLRLSGSYNEQFFGPGTRLTVL.

The rearrangement uses TRBV2 and TRBJ2-2; TRBD2 is a possible D gene (5 bases). Trimming removed 4 bases from V and 4 bases from J, with 7 bases in between. Germline V CDR1 and CDR2: SNHLY, FYNNEI. CDR3 length: 13 amino acids. CDR3 DNA: TGTGCCAGCAGTGGGGAGATCACCGGGGAGCTGTTTTTT. Translated: CASSGEITGELFF.

J is TRBJ2-3 and V is TRBV11-2, with a weak D call TRBD2 (6 bases). V was clipped by 7 bases and J by 1 base, with 12 bases between them. This CDR3 is 14 amino acids long. CDR1 SGHAT and CDR2 FQNNGV come from the germline V gene. The chain's CDR3 is CASILTGGTDTQYF. The DNA for the CDR3 is TGTGCCAGCATCCTCACGGGAGGCACAGATACGCAGTATTTT.

V is TRBV5-1 and J is TRBJ2-1; D unclear. V lost 2 bases to trimming and J lost 0 bases, with 12 bases between them. This CDR3 is built from 16 residues. CDR1 is SGHRS, CDR2 YFSETQ, per germline. CDR3 sequence (DNA): TGCGCCAGCAGCTTAGTCCCAGTTACCTCCTACAATGAGCAGTTCTTC. The encoded protein is CASSLVPVTSYNEQFF. Together with reference TRBV5-1 and TRBJ2-1, the CDR3 gives the full variable domain: KAGVTQTPRYLIKTRGQQVTLSCSPISGHRSVSWYQQTPGQGLQFLFEYFSETQRNKGNFPGRFSGRQFSNSRSEMNVSTLELGDSALYLCASSLVPVTSYNEQFFGPGTRLTVL.

This rearrangement joins TRBV21-1 to TRBJ2-7; the D call in the table, TRBD2, was not verified against the DNA. TRBV21-1 is described as a pseudogene. The CDR3 covers 15 residues. CDR3 DNA sequence: TGTGCCAGCAGCAAAACTAGCGGGAGAGTCTACGAGCAGTACTTC. This sequence encodes CASSKTSGRVYEQYF.

Details on this clone: Distinct nucleotide sequences in the sample also encode this CDR3. DNA of the CDR3: TGCGCCAGCAGCCCTCAAGGGACTAGCGGTCGGGGGGCCTACAATGAGCAGTTCTTC. Translating it yields CASSPQGTSGRGAYNEQFF. The chain has TRBV5-1 and TRBJ2-1, with 11 bases lining up with TRBD2. The CDR3 runs 19 residues. The V gene's germline CDR1 is SGHRS and CDR2 YFSETQ. Trimming cost V 4 bases and J 2 bases; bases outside gene matches: 14. Variable domain in full (rest from reference TRBV5-1 and TRBJ2-1): KAGVTQTPRYLIKTRGQQVTLSCSPISGHRSVSWYQQTPGQGLQFLFEYFSETQRNKGNFPGRFSGRQFSNSRSEMNVSTLELGDSALYLCASSPQGTSGRGAYNEQFFGPGTRLTVL.

This clone was observed a few times. The V call is TRBV2, the J call TRBJ2-7, with TRBD2 identical over 9 bases. The CDR3 has 12 residues. Trimming cost V 6 bases and J 7 bases; bases outside gene matches: 4. Germline-derived CDR1 and CDR2 are SNHLY and FYNNEI. This chain's CDR3 is CASSGLAWEQYF. The CDR3 DNA is TGTGCCAGCAGCGGACTAGCGTGGGAGCAGTACTTC.